The 4 T cell receptor beta chains below come from one sample, sequenced in a study of T cell responses to AZD1222 COVID-19 vaccine. TCRdb's copy holds only in-frame clones and misses some; the assay was immunoSEQ multiplex PCR. Of around 270,000 clones listed, almost 95% were seen once; the top ten hold 0.5% to 0.65%. The sequencing used peripheral blood, collected 28 days after the second AZD1222 dose. These receptors all stem from an adult who received the AZD1222 COVID-19 vaccine.

The rearrangement links TRBV28 to TRBJ2-7; no clear D. The CDR3 runs 12 residues. Trimming removed 4 bases at V and 6 bases at J, with 10 bases between. From germline, CDR1 is MDHEN and CDR2 SYDVKM. CDR3 residues: CASSSTLREQYF. The CDR3 region has the DNA TGTGCCAGCAGTTCTACGTTGCGCGAGCAGTACTTC.

Note on this clone: The identical CDR3 is also encoded by other nucleotide sequences in the sample. CDR3 nucleotide sequence: TGTGCCAGCTCACCACGAGAGACCCAGTACTTC. As protein: CASSPRETQYF. The chain is built from TRBV18 and TRBJ2-5; no firm D call. V was trimmed by 1 base and J by 4 bases, leaving 1 base between them. Per the germline V gene, CDR1 is KGHSH and CDR2 is LQKENI. The CDR3 loop spans 11 amino acids.

The gene calls are TRBV5-4 and TRBJ2-5; 9 nucleotides line up with TRBD1. The germline V gene has CDR1 SGHNT and CDR2 YYREEE (reference sequence). Trimming cost V 4 bases and J 4 bases; bases outside gene matches: 8. The CDR3 length is 15 residues. The CDR3 is CASSTRTGAPETQYF. Here the CDR3 DNA reads TGTGCCAGCAGCACCAGGACAGGGGCGCCAGAGACCCAGTACTTC.

This sequence joins TRBV19 and TRBJ2-7; 12 nucleotides line up with TRBD1. Germline trimming cut 6 bases from V and 9 bases from J; bases unmatched to any gene: 9. Germline V gene lookup returns CDR1 LNHDA and CDR2 SQIVND (reference sequence). This CDR3 has 14 residues. For the CDR3, the DNA is TGTGCCAGTAGCCCGGGGGGGACAGGGGGCCCGCAGTACTTC. Translation: CASSPGGTGGPQYF.